This T cell receptor (beta chain) was obtained from a study of CD8 T cells in Susac syndrome. RNA, at about 0.5 to 1 ug, was reverse transcribed with random hexamers. TCRdb reanalysed the immunoSEQ multiplex PCR reads using MiXCR and keeps one entry per CDR3 protein. The repertoire holds 140,000 or so distinct CDR3 sequences, with approximately 93% as singletons. Material: CD4+ T cells from PBMCs. This receptor was obtained from a human donor in good health.

DNA of the CDR3: TGTGCCAGCAGCTTGGGACTCTACTACACCTTC. Its protein product is CASSLGLYYTF. V is TRBV5-6 and J is TRBJ1-2; D gene ambiguous. Trimming left V 0 bases short and J 10 bases short, with 7 bases between. The CDR3 is 11 amino acids. Germline V CDR1 and CDR2: SGHDT, YYEEEE.